These T cell receptor beta chains were read from a single sample in a study of T cell responses to AZD1222 COVID-19 vaccine. The repertoire was sequenced with immunoSEQ multiplex PCR; TCRdb's copy has only in-frame clones and lacks some. The sample contains 95,000 to 150,000 clones, roughly 85% of which appear only once. The sequenced sample was peripheral blood, obtained 28 days after the second AZD1222 dose. Receptor source: an adult who received the AZD1222 COVID-19 vaccine. CDR3s include the opening cysteine and the closing phenylalanine or tryptophan. D genes are given only for firm matches. Rows give clone size only sometimes, using once, few, many, or a class for an expanded clone.

V gene: TRBV29-1
D gene: .
clone size: .
J gene: TRBJ1-2
CDR3 protein: CSVESLGRLAYGYTF
CDR3 DNA: TGCAGCGTTGAATCTCTCGGACGCCTGGCCTATGGCTACACCTTC

V gene: TRBV10-3
D gene: .
clone size: .
J gene: TRBJ1-5
CDR3 protein: CAIGDRGNQPQHF
CDR3 DNA: TGTGCCATCGGCGATAGAGGAAATCAGCCCCAGCATTTT

V gene: TRBV6-5
D gene: TRBD1
clone size: .
J gene: TRBJ1-1
CDR3 protein: CASSRGYGTGEAFF
CDR3 DNA: TGTGCCAGCAGCCGGGGATACGGGACAGGGGAAGCTTTCTTT

V gene: TRBV28
D gene: .
clone size: .
J gene: TRBJ1-5
CDR3 protein: CASSGRNQPQHF
CDR3 DNA: TGTGCCAGCTCGGGCAGAAATCAGCCCCAGCATTTT

V gene: TRBV3-1/TRBV3-2
D gene: .
clone size: .
J gene: TRBJ1-5
CDR3 protein: CASRAGYSVNQPQHF
CDR3 DNA: TGTGCCAGCAGGGCAGGGTATTCCGTCAATCAGCCCCAGCATTTT

V gene: TRBV6-5
D gene: TRBD2
clone size: .
J gene: TRBJ2-3
CDR3 protein: CASRYTSGGTDTQYF
CDR3 DNA: TGTGCCAGCAGGTACACTAGCGGGGGCACAGATACGCAGTATTTT

V gene: TRBV3-1/TRBV3-2
D gene: TRBD1
clone size: .
J gene: TRBJ1-1
CDR3 protein: CASSQGTGGSTEAFF
CDR3 DNA: TGTGCCAGCAGCCAAGGAACAGGGGGCTCCACTGAAGCTTTCTTT

V gene: TRBV11-2
D gene: TRBD1
clone size: .
J gene: TRBJ2-7
CDR3 protein: CASTQQGGEQYF
CDR3 DNA: TGTGCCAGCACCCAACAGGGGGGCGAGCAGTACTTC

V gene: TRBV18
D gene: TRBD1
clone size: .
J gene: TRBJ2-5
CDR3 protein: CASSPGTGNQETQYF
CDR3 DNA: TGTGCCAGCTCACCAGGGACAGGGAACCAAGAGACCCAGTACTTC

V gene: TRBV24-1
D gene: .
clone size: .
J gene: TRBJ2-5
CDR3 protein: CATSASTGRGGETQYF
CDR3 DNA: TGTGCCACCAGTGCTTCGACAGGGAGGGGAGGAGAGACCCAGTACTTC

V gene: TRBV21-1
D gene: .
clone size: .
J gene: TRBJ1-1
CDR3 protein: CASSKERWDPKLYHTEAFF
CDR3 DNA: TGTGCCAGCAGCAAAGAGAGATGGGACCCCAAACTGTACCACACTGAAGCTTTCTTT

V gene: TRBV6-1
D gene: TRBD1
clone size: .
J gene: TRBJ1-2
CDR3 protein: CASSEYGDSPVGGYTF
CDR3 DNA: TGTGCCAGCAGTGAATACGGGGACAGCCCTGTCGGGGGCTACACCTTC

V gene: TRBV7-3
D gene: .
clone size: .
J gene: TRBJ1-1
CDR3 protein: CASSSGGRPVGAFF
CDR3 DNA: TGTGCCAGCAGCTCGGGGGGACGACCGGTGGGAGCTTTCTTT

V gene: TRBV25-1
D gene: TRBD1
clone size: .
J gene: TRBJ2-5
CDR3 protein: CASSESDRKGETQYF
CDR3 DNA: TGTGCCAGCAGTGAATCGGACAGGAAGGGAGAGACCCAGTACTTC

V gene: TRBV28
D gene: TRBD1
clone size: .
J gene: TRBJ1-6
CDR3 protein: CASVVGQGPYNSPLHF
CDR3 DNA: TGTGCCAGCGTAGTGGGACAGGGTCCCTATAATTCACCCCTCCACTTT

V gene: TRBV7-2
D gene: .
clone size: few
J gene: TRBJ1-3
CDR3 protein: CASSLVFEDTIYF
CDR3 DNA: TGTGCCAGCAGCTTAGTTTTCGAGGACACCATATATTTT

V gene: TRBV5-8
D gene: .
clone size: once
J gene: TRBJ2-5
CDR3 protein: CASSLPGGGETQYF
CDR3 DNA: TGTGCCAGCAGCTTGCCAGGGGGGGGAGAGACCCAGTACTTC

V gene: TRBV21-1
D gene: .
clone size: .
J gene: TRBJ1-2
CDR3 protein: CASSKATWVLNYGYTF
CDR3 DNA: TGTGCCAGCAGCAAAGCGACGTGGGTCCTTAACTATGGCTACACCTTC

V gene: TRBV6-5
D gene: .
clone size: .
J gene: TRBJ2-1
CDR3 protein: CASSWGANEQFF
CDR3 DNA: TGTGCCAGCTCATGGGGGGCGAATGAGCAGTTCTTC

V gene: TRBV5-1
D gene: .
clone size: .
J gene: TRBJ2-7
CDR3 protein: CASSPNQGGSEQYF
CDR3 DNA: TGCGCCAGCAGCCCCAACCAAGGGGGATCCGAGCAGTACTTC

V gene: TRBV7-2
D gene: TRBD2
clone size: .
J gene: TRBJ2-3
CDR3 protein: CASSLPGLAGNTQYF
CDR3 DNA: TGTGCCAGCAGTCTTCCGGGGCTAGCGGGGAATACGCAGTATTTT

V gene: TRBV7-9
D gene: .
clone size: few
J gene: TRBJ1-4
CDR3 protein: CASSFRSINEKLFF
CDR3 DNA: TGTGCCAGCAGCTTTAGGAGTATTAATGAAAAACTGTTTTTT

V gene: TRBV30
D gene: .
clone size: .
J gene: TRBJ2-3
CDR3 protein: CAWSDLNTQYF
CDR3 DNA: TGTGCCTGGAGTGACTTGAATACGCAGTATTTT

V gene: TRBV3-1/TRBV3-2
D gene: .
clone size: .
J gene: TRBJ1-6
CDR3 protein: CASSQNSNSPLHF
CDR3 DNA: TGTGCCAGCAGCCAGAATTCAAATTCACCCCTCCACTTT

V gene: TRBV7-9
D gene: .
clone size: .
J gene: TRBJ2-3
CDR3 protein: CASSRQAQEYF
CDR3 DNA: TGTGCCAGCAGCAGACAAGCCCAGGAATATTTT

V gene: TRBV24-1
D gene: TRBD1
clone size: .
J gene: TRBJ2-1
CDR3 protein: CATSDYRTGRSYNEQFF
CDR3 DNA: TGTGCCACCAGTGATTACAGGACAGGGCGCTCCTACAATGAGCAGTTCTTC

V gene: TRBV27
D gene: .
clone size: .
J gene: TRBJ1-2
CDR3 protein: CASSVDRRAVNGYTF
CDR3 DNA: TGTGCCAGCAGTGTTGACAGAAGGGCCGTTAATGGCTACACCTTC

V gene: TRBV5-5
D gene: .
clone size: .
J gene: TRBJ1-5
CDR3 protein: CASSLNRQTSNQPQHF
CDR3 DNA: TGTGCCAGCAGCTTGAATAGACAGACTAGCAATCAGCCCCAGCATTTT

V gene: TRBV11-1
D gene: .
clone size: .
J gene: TRBJ1-2
CDR3 protein: CASSLGPQENYGYTF
CDR3 DNA: TGTGCCAGCAGCTTGGGACCCCAAGAGAACTATGGCTACACCTTC

V gene: TRBV24-1
D gene: TRBD1
clone size: .
J gene: TRBJ1-1
CDR3 protein: CATSDAQGASEAFF
CDR3 DNA: TGTGCCACCAGTGATGCACAGGGGGCTTCTGAAGCTTTCTTT

V gene: TRBV5-4
D gene: .
clone size: .
J gene: TRBJ1-1
CDR3 protein: CASSLGSVGAFF
CDR3 DNA: TGTGCCAGCAGCTTGGGCTCCGTGGGAGCTTTCTTT

V gene: TRBV11-3
D gene: .
clone size: .
J gene: TRBJ1-4
CDR3 protein: CASSPARPGKTNEKLFF
CDR3 DNA: TGTGCCAGCAGCCCAGCCCGCCCAGGGAAAACTAATGAAAAACTGTTTTTT

V gene: TRBV2
D gene: TRBD2
clone size: .
J gene: TRBJ2-3
CDR3 protein: CASREQTSGGADTQYF
CDR3 DNA: TGTGCCAGCAGGGAACAGACTAGCGGGGGGGCAGATACGCAGTATTTT

V gene: TRBV2
D gene: .
clone size: once
J gene: TRBJ1-2
CDR3 protein: CASSDGLVGYTF
CDR3 DNA: TGTGCCAGCAGTGATGGGCTTGTGGGCTACACCTTC

V gene: TRBV19
D gene: .
clone size: .
J gene: TRBJ1-4
CDR3 protein: CASSTGTTPHATNEKLFF
CDR3 DNA: TGTGCCAGTAGTACCGGGACAACACCCCATGCAACTAATGAAAAACTGTTTTTT

V gene: TRBV5-1
D gene: .
clone size: .
J gene: TRBJ1-1
CDR3 protein: CASSLDGGHLNTEAFF
CDR3 DNA: TGCGCCAGCAGCTTGGACGGGGGACACTTGAACACTGAAGCTTTCTTT

V gene: TRBV15
D gene: .
clone size: .
J gene: TRBJ1-5
CDR3 protein: CATSRDGAGPGQPQHF
CDR3 DNA: TGTGCCACCAGCAGAGATGGGGCAGGGCCGGGTCAGCCCCAGCATTTT

V gene: TRBV21-1
D gene: .
clone size: .
J gene: TRBJ1-3
CDR3 protein: CASSKEWEGYSGNTIYF
CDR3 DNA: TGTGCCAGCAGCAAAGAGTGGGAGGGCTACTCGGGAAACACCATATATTTT

V gene: TRBV3-1/TRBV3-2
D gene: .
clone size: many
J gene: TRBJ2-3
CDR3 protein: CASSQGAEGDTQYF
CDR3 DNA: TGTGCCAGCAGCCAAGGGGCCGAGGGCGATACGCAGTATTTT

V gene: TRBV3-1/TRBV3-2
D gene: TRBD1
clone size: .
J gene: TRBJ1-1
CDR3 protein: CASSQERGQGTEAFF
CDR3 DNA: TGTGCCAGCAGCCAGGAGAGGGGGCAGGGCACTGAAGCTTTCTTT

V gene: TRBV6-1
D gene: .
clone size: .
J gene: TRBJ1-1
CDR3 protein: CASSGLTQVGGTEAFF
CDR3 DNA: TGTGCCAGCAGTGGATTGACACAGGTTGGGGGGACTGAAGCTTTCTTT

V gene: TRBV6-6
D gene: .
clone size: .
J gene: TRBJ1-5
CDR3 protein: CASSGGLGNQPQHF
CDR3 DNA: TGTGCCAGCAGTGGGGGGTTGGGCAATCAGCCCCAGCATTTT